This T cell receptor beta chain was observed in a study of T cell responses to AZD1222 COVID-19 vaccine. Study-level results: Baseline antibody screening turned up just a handful of seropositive AZD1222 recipients. Samples come after the peak T cell response, not at day 14. Regions 160-218 and 743-854 dominated among vaccine-associated CD4 TCRs spanning spike. Recipients of two AZD1222 doses showed rising Spike-specific TCR breadth and depth.

This CDR3 comprises 14 residues. Germline V CDR1 and CDR2: KGHSH, LQKENI. J gave up 7 bases and V 6 bases, and 7 bases lay outside the gene matches. Sequencing was performed with immunoSEQ multiplex PCR; in TCRdb, only in-frame clones are kept and a portion is missing. The table shows approximately 130,000 clones, with over 90% occurring only once. Notes on this clone: What it binds is not known.

The receptor was isolated from an adult in good health. The chain is built from TRBV18 and TRBJ1-4, with TRBD1 matching over 8 bases. The input for sequencing was peripheral blood, taken on day 0 of AZD1222 vaccination. In nucleotides, the CDR3 is TGTGCCAGCTCGCTGACAGGGGTGGGTGAAAAACTGTTTTTT. As protein: CASSLTGVGEKLFF. The full variable domain, in which reference TRBV18 and TRBJ1-4 provide the parts outside the CDR3, is NAGVMQNPRHLVRRRGQEARLRCSPMKGHSHVYWYRQLPEEGLKFMVYLQKENIIDESGMPKERFSAEFPKEGPSILRIQQVVRGDSAAYFCASSLTGVGEKLFFGSGTQLSVL.